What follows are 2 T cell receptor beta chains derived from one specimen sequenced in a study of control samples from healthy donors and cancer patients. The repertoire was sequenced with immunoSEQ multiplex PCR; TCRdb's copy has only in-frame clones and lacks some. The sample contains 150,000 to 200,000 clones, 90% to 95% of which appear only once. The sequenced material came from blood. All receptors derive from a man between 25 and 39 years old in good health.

CDR3 protein: CASIPDYRGRRQPQHF. Here the CDR3 DNA reads TGTGCCAGTATACCCGACTACAGGGGAAGGAGGCAGCCCCAGCATTTT. The chain couples TRBV19 to TRBJ1-5, with TRBD1 identical over 7 bases. J was trimmed by 7 bases and V by 7 bases; bases with no gene match: 16. This CDR3 has 16 residues. In germline, CDR1 is LNHDA, CDR2 SQIVND (reference sequence).

CDR3 protein: CASSEGDNFSYEQYF. The CDR3 DNA reads TGTGCCAGCAGTGAAGGGGACAACTTCTCCTACGAGCAGTACTTC. The V call is TRBV6-1, the J call TRBJ2-7; tentatively, D is TRBD1 (6 bases). Trimming cost V 1 base and J 0 bases, with 10 bases left between them. This CDR3 is built from 15 residues. Germline V lookup: CDR1 MNHNS, CDR2 SASEGT.